This passage covers 32 T cell receptor beta chains from one sample sequenced in a study of T cell repertoires in cytomegalovirus infection (dated by TCRdb to the late 2010s). Sequencing was performed on an Illumina HiSeq 1500. TCRdb trimmed public reads at Q25 via fastp, called clones via MiXCR and kept in-frame beta chains. CDR3 protein sequences are deduplicated, and each keeps its most common genes and DNA. The sample contains about 830,000 distinct CDR3 sequences, around a third of them found a single time. The leading ten clones occupy around 12% of the sample. The label giving this sample's treatment or condition can be read as: in vitro stimulation with specific CMV peptide epitopes to enrich CMV-specific T cells. No antigen is known for these receptors. Source: cultured CD8+ T cells from PBMCs, taken from culture after CMV antigen stimulation. The receptor source for this set is a human donor in good health (CMV status not recorded). Some clones in this sample may be carry-over from other donors' samples.

The rearrangement joins TRBV5-4 to TRBJ1-2; D uncertain. Between the trimmed V and J ends, which lost 5 bases and 6 bases, there was a span of 23 bases. This CDR3 has 16 residues. CDR1 SGHNT and CDR2 YYREEE come from the germline V gene (reference sequence). CDR3 sequence (DNA): TGTGCCAGCAGTTATGACCCCCCGGCAGCAAAGGATGGCTACACCTTC. As protein: CASSYDPPAAKDGYTF. The full variable domain, completed using reference TRBV5-4 and TRBJ1-2, is ETGVTQSPTHLIKTRGQQVTLRCSSQSGHNTVSWYQQALGQGPQFIFQYYREEENGRGNFPPRFSGLQFPNYSSELNVNALELDDSALYLCASSYDPPAAKDGYTFGSGTRLTVV.

This clonotype was detected only a few times. The chain is built from TRBV2 and TRBJ2-1, with a possible D match to TRBD1 (6 bases). The CDR3 consists of 14 residues. The germline V gene encodes CDR1 SNHLY and CDR2 FYNNEI. V was pared by 1 base and J by 5 bases, with 9 bases between. CDR3 protein: CASSEDREDNEQFF. The CDR3 nucleotides read TGTGCCAGCAGTGAAGACAGGGAAGACAATGAGCAGTTCTTC.

The rearrangement uses TRBV19 and TRBJ1-1; a weak D match, TRBD1 (6 bases). The CDR3 totals 12 residues. Germline loops: CDR1 LNHDA, CDR2 SQIVND (reference sequence). Trimming stripped 7 bases from V and 6 bases from J, with 12 bases between. CDR3 protein: CASIRAGAEAFF. CDR3 DNA sequence: TGTGCCAGTATTCGGGCAGGGGCTGAAGCTTTCTTT. Filled out from reference TRBV19 and TRBJ1-1, the complete variable domain reads DGGITQSPKYLFRKEGQNVTLSCEQNLNHDAMYWYRQDPGQGLRLIYYSQIVNDFQKGDIAEGYSVSREKKESFPLTVTSAQKNPTAFYLCASIRAGAEAFFGQGTRLTVV.

A note on this clonotype: Compared with germline, one end of the junction differs, possibly owing to a read error. The chain employs TRBV7-7 and TRBJ2-7; D unclear. CDR3 length: 15 residues. Germline V gene data show CDR1 as SSHAT and CDR2 as FNYEAQ (reference sequence). The CDR3 sequence: CASSLKPSGRYEQYF. Here the CDR3 DNA reads TGTGCTAGCAGCCTAAAACCCTCCGGCCGCTACGAGCAGTACTTC.

This clonotype has only a few counts. V gene TRBV19 combines with J gene TRBJ1-1; TRBD1 aligns across 8 bases. With V trimmed by 4 bases and J by 1 base, 8 bases remained unmatched. The germline V gene has CDR1 LNHDA and CDR2 SQIVND (reference sequence). The CDR3 is 16 amino acids. The CDR3 loop reads CASSNSQGAWNTEAFF. The DNA for the CDR3 is TGTGCCAGTAGTAACTCGCAGGGGGCCTGGAACACTGAAGCTTTCTTT.

This chain joins TRBV6-2 or TRBV6-3 and TRBJ2-7; no reliable D call. The CDR3 loop spans 13 amino acids. CDR1 and CDR2 from the germline V gene are MNHEY and SVGEGT. V was shortened by 0 bases and J by 6 bases, with 9 bases between the two germline ends. The CDR3 region is CASSYSGSVEQYV. CDR3 nucleotide sequence: TGTGCCAGCAGTTACTCTGGCTCAGTCGAGCAGTACGTC.

The CDR3 bases are TGTGCCAGCAGCGTCCTGGGGGTCACAGATACGCAGTATTTT. Translating gives CASSVLGVTDTQYF. This chain connects TRBV9 to TRBJ2-3, with D perhaps assigned TRBD1 or TRBD2 (5 bases each). Trimming removed 2 bases at V and 2 bases at J, with 9 bases between. In germline, CDR1 is SGDLS, CDR2 YYNGEE. The CDR3 runs to 14 residues.

V is TRBV6-5 and J is TRBJ1-6; D gene uncertain. Per the germline V gene, CDR1 is MNHEY and CDR2 is SVGAGI. The V gene lost 2 bases and the J gene lost 10 bases, with 12 bases spanning the gap. CDR3 size: 14 residues. CDR3 protein: CASSYGSFGSPLHF. CDR3 coding DNA: TGTGCCAGCAGTTACGGCAGCTTTGGGTCACCCCTCCACTTT.

There are a few counts of this clonotype. V is TRBV20-1 and J is TRBJ2-5; 8 bases fit TRBD1. Germline V gene lookup returns CDR1 DFQATT and CDR2 SNEGSKA (reference sequence). The junction had 6 bases not matched to a gene; V was cut back by 5 bases and J by 4 bases. The CDR3 is made up of 13 amino acids. The CDR3 sequence is CSASGGVTETQYF. The CDR3, as DNA: TGCAGTGCTTCAGGGGGCGTGACAGAGACCCAGTACTTC.

The chain is built from TRBV29-1 and TRBJ1-1; the D is unclear. Trimming removed 8 bases from V and 1 base from J, with 17 bases in between. This CDR3 has 14 amino acids. Germline values: CDR1 SQVTM, CDR2 ANQGSEA. CDR3 amino acids: CSSLETGPNTEAFF. CDR3 sequence (DNA): TGCAGCTCACTGGAGACCGGGCCGAACACTGAAGCTTTCTTT.

This clonotype has more than one count but fewer than ten. CDR3 residues: CASSHLIPMNTEAFF. The CDR3 DNA sequence: TGTGCCAGCAGCCATCTGATCCCTATGAACACTGAAGCTTTCTTT. The chain carries TRBV27 and TRBJ1-1; D uncertain. Germline CDR1 and CDR2: MNHEY and SMNVEV (reference sequence). The CDR3 covers 15 residues. Trimming pared 6 bases from V and 0 bases from J, leaving 14 bases between.

The chain carries TRBV12-3 or TRBV12-4 and TRBJ1-2; D is perhaps TRBD1 (5 bases). V gave up 7 bases and J gave up 1 base, with 19 bases separating them. This CDR3 has 16 residues. CDR3 sequence reads: CASTYSGTQFNYGYTF. CDR3 in DNA: TGTGCCAGCACCTACTCCGGGACCCAGTTTAACTATGGCTACACCTTC.

The V gene is TRBV25-1, the J gene TRBJ1-4; 11 bases are shared with TRBD1. Unmatched junction bases numbered 4, after V lost 5 bases and J lost 5 bases. The CDR3 covers 15 residues. Germline-derived CDR1 and CDR2 are MGHDK and SYGVNS. CDR3 DNA: TGTGCCAGCAGTTTCCGGGACAGGGGGAATGAAAAACTGTTTTTT. The encoded protein is CASSFRDRGNEKLFF.

This clonotype occurred a few times. The CDR3 DNA is TGCGCCAGCAGCCAACCCGTCGAACTGACCGGGGAGCTGTTTTTT. Translating it yields CASSQPVELTGELFF. The chain has TRBV4-1 and TRBJ2-2, with D hard to call. The CDR3 sequence is 15 residues long. Trimming took off 2 bases at V and 5 bases at J, with 12 bases between the two ends. The germline V gene has CDR1 MGHRA and CDR2 YSYEKL.

The chain links TRBV6-2 or TRBV6-3 to TRBJ2-1; the match to TRBD2 covers 7 bases. V gave up 6 bases and J gave up 4 bases; unmatched junction bases: 12. This CDR3 region has 16 residues. Germline V gene lookup returns CDR1 MNHEY and CDR2 SVGEGT. CDR3 nucleotide sequence: TGTGCCAGCAGAGCGGGACGAACTCAGGGATACAATGAGCAGTTCTTC. Translating gives CASRAGRTQGYNEQFF.

This chain connects TRBV27 to TRBJ1-6; 7 bases align to TRBD1. V shed 4 bases and J 0 bases; nucleotides not matched to a gene: 6. This CDR3 contains 17 residues. Looked up from germline, CDR1 is MNHEY and CDR2 is SMNVEV (reference sequence). The CDR3 loop is CASSSSTGSSYNSPLHF. CDR3 nucleotide sequence: TGTGCCAGCAGTTCCTCGACAGGGAGCTCCTATAATTCACCCCTCCACTTT.

This chain connects TRBV6-5 to TRBJ1-3; D is unresolved. Per the germline V gene, CDR1 is MNHEY and CDR2 is SVGAGI. The CDR3 consists of 16 residues. Trimming left V 2 bases short and J 0 bases short, with 11 bases between. The CDR3 loop is CASSYDGLSSGNTIYF. The DNA of the CDR3 is TGTGCCAGCAGTTACGACGGCTTAAGCTCTGGAAACACCATATATTTT.

The V call is TRBV6-6, the J call TRBJ2-7; TRBD1 matches at 7 bases. The V segment lost 6 bases and the J segment 6 bases; nucleotides outside the gene matches: 14. Germline V gene sequence: CDR1 MNHNY, CDR2 SVGAGI (reference sequence). The CDR3 sequence is 15 residues long. The CDR3: CASSRWTGKAGEQYF. As DNA, the CDR3 is TGTGCCAGCAGCCGGTGGACAGGTAAGGCCGGCGAGCAGTACTTC.

This clonotype was seen repeatedly, ten times or more. The genes are TRBV7-6 and TRBJ1-4; D not certain. The V gene's germline CDR1 is SGHVS and CDR2 FNYEAQ. The germline V and J ends were trimmed by 4 bases and 4 bases, with 16 bases remaining between them. The CDR3 spans 16 residues. The CDR3 sequence: CASSSQVYKNNEKLFF. The CDR3, as DNA: TGTGCCAGCAGCTCTCAGGTCTACAAGAATAATGAAAAACTGTTTTTT.

The rearrangement joins TRBV3-1 to TRBJ1-2; D remains ambiguous. The CDR3 runs to 17 residues. Germline V gene data show CDR1 as LGHDT and CDR2 as YNNKEL (reference sequence). V gave up 0 bases and J gave up 1 base, with 15 bases separating them. The CDR3 loop is CASSQDLEGSVNYGYTF. The CDR3, as DNA: TGTGCCAGCAGCCAAGATCTCGAGGGCTCGGTTAACTATGGCTACACCTTC.

This chain uses TRBV7-8 with TRBJ1-2, with a possible D match to TRBD1 (5 bases). The CDR3 runs 14 residues. The ends were cut back, 5 bases at V and 6 bases at J, with 16 bases in the middle. CDR1 is SGHVS and CDR2 is FQNEAQ in the germline V gene. DNA for the CDR3: TGTGCCAGCAGCCCCACTCGGAAGGGGAATGGCTACACCTTC. Translated: CASSPTRKGNGYTF.

The V call is TRBV6-2 or TRBV6-3, the J call TRBJ2-1, with 7 bases matching TRBD2. With V trimmed by 0 bases and J by 2 bases, 10 bases remained unmatched. Germline V lookup: CDR1 MNHEY, CDR2 SVGEGT. The CDR3 length is 18 residues. The chain's CDR3 is CASSYSKVPTSTYNEQFF. In DNA, the CDR3 is TGTGCCAGCAGTTACTCGAAGGTCCCGACTAGCACCTACAATGAGCAGTTCTTC.

In this sample, this clonotype turned up a few times. This rearrangement joins TRBV6-1 to TRBJ2-7, with D perhaps matching TRBD2 (6 bases). The V end lost 3 bases, the J end lost 4 bases, and 13 bases lay between the germline ends. Germline V lookup: CDR1 MNHNS, CDR2 SASEGT. This CDR3 spans 14 amino acids. The DNA of the CDR3 is TGTGCCAGCAGTGATTTCGGGGGTGGGTACGAGCAGTACTTC. Translated, it gives CASSDFGGGYEQYF.

This clonotype turned up a few times. V and J are TRBV7-8 and TRBJ2-6; D is possibly TRBD1 (6 bases). The ends were cut back, 2 bases at V and 2 bases at J, with 7 bases in the middle. The germline CDR1 and CDR2 sequences are SGHVS and FQNEAQ. The CDR3 has 15 amino acids. CDR3: CASSLYRAGANVLTF. CDR3 nucleotides: TGTGCCAGCAGCTTATACAGGGCTGGGGCCAACGTCCTGACTTTC. Complete variable domain (other parts from reference TRBV7-8 and TRBJ2-6): GAGVSQSPRYKVAKRGQDVALRCDPISGHVSLFWYQQALGQGPEFLTYFQNEAQLDKSGLPSDRFFAERPEGSVSTLKIQRTQQEDSAVYLCASSLYRAGANVLTFGAGSRLTVL.

This clonotype has at least ten counts. This chain links TRBV7-6 with TRBJ2-1; 7 positions match TRBD1. Germline V lookup: CDR1 SGHVS, CDR2 FNYEAQ. J lost 4 bases, V lost 3 bases, and 12 bases had no gene match. CDR3 length: 17 residues. The chain's CDR3 is CASSLIAEGQSYNEQFF. DNA of the CDR3: TGTGCCAGCAGCTTGATTGCCGAGGGACAGTCTTACAATGAGCAGTTCTTC. The complete variable domain, with remaining parts taken from reference TRBV7-6 and TRBJ2-1, reads GAGVSQSPRYKVTKRGQDVALRCDPISGHVSLYWYRQALGQGPEFLTYFNYEAQQDKSGLPNDRFSAERPEGSISTLTIQRTEQRDSAMYRCASSLIAEGQSYNEQFFGPGTRLTVL.

The chain uses TRBV3-1 and TRBJ2-6; D remains unclear. This CDR3 spans 15 amino acids. CDR1 and CDR2 (germline): LGHDT, YNNKEL (reference sequence). V shed 3 bases and J shed 0 bases, with 6 bases lying between them. Here the CDR3 DNA reads TGTGCCAGCAGCCAGACAATCTCTGGGGCCAACGTCCTGACTTTC. It encodes CASSQTISGANVLTF.

J is TRBJ2-1 and V is TRBV6-2 or TRBV6-3; 8 nucleotides line up with TRBD1. This CDR3 spans 15 amino acids. Germline V lookup: CDR1 MNHEY, CDR2 SVGEGT. Trimming took 5 bases from V and 3 from J; bases not matched to a gene: 6. The DNA for the CDR3 is TGTGCCAGCAGTCCTTTCAGGGGGCACTACAATGAGCAGTTCTTC. Translating it yields CASSPFRGHYNEQFF.

CDR3 in amino acids: CASSYGTGTTYEQYF. Written as DNA, the CDR3 is TGTGCCAGCAGTTACGGGACAGGGACGACCTACGAGCAGTACTTC. V gene TRBV6-2 or TRBV6-3 combines with J gene TRBJ2-7; 9 bases map to TRBD1. Losses at the gene ends were 2 bases for V and 2 bases for J; bases not matched to a gene: 4. Germline V gives CDR1 MNHEY, CDR2 SVGEGT. This CDR3 comprises 15 residues.

V gene TRBV12-3 or TRBV12-4 combines with J gene TRBJ2-5, with TRBD2 matching 7 bases. The CDR3 covers 16 residues. Unmatched junction bases numbered 10, after V lost 5 bases and J lost 1 base. The DNA for the CDR3 is TGTGCCAGCAGTCCCTACTGGGAGGGACCCCAAGAGACCCAGTACTTC. Translation: CASSPYWEGPQETQYF.

The chain combines TRBV6-1 with TRBJ2-4; D perhaps matches TRBD1 (5 bases). The CDR3 loop spans 14 amino acids. CDR1 and CDR2 from the germline V gene are MNHNS and SASEGT. Trimming took off 5 bases at V and 6 bases at J, with 14 bases between the two ends. The CDR3 bases are TGTGCCAGCAGTTCCCTCCAGGGTACAAACATTCAGTACTTC. Protein sequence: CASSSLQGTNIQYF.

This clonotype was detected only once. The chain links TRBV30 to TRBJ1-5; 8 bases fit TRBD1. V was pared by 3 bases and J by 6 bases, with 13 bases of the junction left unmatched. The CDR3 extends over 16 amino acids. Germline V CDR1 and CDR2: GTSNPN, SVGIG (reference sequence). CDR3 sequence reads: CAWRHRQGAKGQPQHF. Here the CDR3 DNA reads TGTGCCTGGAGGCATCGCCAGGGGGCTAAGGGTCAGCCCCAGCATTTT.

The chain joins TRBV6-1 to TRBJ2-3; TRBD1 aligns across 7 bases. V shed 0 bases, J shed 5 bases, and the junction held 2 bases outside the gene matches. CDR3 size: 14 residues. From germline, CDR1 is MNHNS and CDR2 SASEGT. DNA for the CDR3: TGTGCCAGCAGTGAAGCGCGGACAGGAGATACGCAGTATTTT. Its protein product is CASSEARTGDTQYF.